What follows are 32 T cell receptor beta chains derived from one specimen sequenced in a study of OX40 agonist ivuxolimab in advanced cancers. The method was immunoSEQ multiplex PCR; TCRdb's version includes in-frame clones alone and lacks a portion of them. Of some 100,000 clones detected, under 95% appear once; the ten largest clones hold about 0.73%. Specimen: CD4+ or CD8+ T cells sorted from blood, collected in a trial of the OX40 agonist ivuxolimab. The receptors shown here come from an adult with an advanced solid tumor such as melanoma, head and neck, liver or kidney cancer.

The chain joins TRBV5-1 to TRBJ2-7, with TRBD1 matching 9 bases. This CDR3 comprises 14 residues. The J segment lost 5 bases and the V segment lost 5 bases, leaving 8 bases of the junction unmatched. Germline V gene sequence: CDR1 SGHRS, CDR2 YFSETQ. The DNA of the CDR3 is TGCGCCAGCAGACCGGACAGGGGCAACGACGAGCAGTACTTC. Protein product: CASRPDRGNDEQYF.

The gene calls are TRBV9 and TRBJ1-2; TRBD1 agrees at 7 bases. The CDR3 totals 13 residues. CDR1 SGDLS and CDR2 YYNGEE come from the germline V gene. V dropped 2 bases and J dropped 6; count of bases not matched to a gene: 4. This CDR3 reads CASSVAGTDGYTF. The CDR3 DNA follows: TGTGCCAGCAGCGTGGCGGGGACAGATGGCTACACCTTC. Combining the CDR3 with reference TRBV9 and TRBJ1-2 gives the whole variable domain DSGVTQTPKHLITATGQRVTLRCSPRSGDLSVYWYQQSLDQGLQFLIQYYNGEERAKGNILERFSAQQFPDLHSELNLSSLELGDSALYFCASSVAGTDGYTFGSGTRLTVV.

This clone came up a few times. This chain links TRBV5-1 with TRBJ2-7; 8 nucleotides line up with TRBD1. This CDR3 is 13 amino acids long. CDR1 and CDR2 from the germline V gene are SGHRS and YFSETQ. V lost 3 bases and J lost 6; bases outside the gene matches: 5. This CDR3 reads CASSWTGTGEQYF. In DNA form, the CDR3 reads TGCGCCAGCAGCTGGACAGGGACTGGCGAGCAGTACTTC.

The CDR3 loop is CASSYVRTNYEQYF. The DNA of the CDR3 is TGTGCCAGCAGTTACGTCAGGACAAACTACGAGCAGTACTTC. This chain connects TRBV6-5 to TRBJ2-7; TRBD1 might be the D (5 bases). This CDR3 contains 14 residues. Germline V gives CDR1 MNHEY, CDR2 SVGAGI. V was cut by 2 bases and J by 3 bases, with 11 bases left in between.

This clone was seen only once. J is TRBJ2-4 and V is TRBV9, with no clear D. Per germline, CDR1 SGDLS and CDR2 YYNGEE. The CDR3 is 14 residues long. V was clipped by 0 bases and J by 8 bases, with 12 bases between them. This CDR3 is CASSVGVGSDIQYF. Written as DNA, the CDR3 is TGTGCCAGCAGCGTAGGGGTAGGATCGGACATTCAGTACTTC.

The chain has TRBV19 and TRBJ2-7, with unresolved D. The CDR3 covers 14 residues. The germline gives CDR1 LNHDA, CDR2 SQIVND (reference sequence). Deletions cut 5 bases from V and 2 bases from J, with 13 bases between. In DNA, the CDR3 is TGTGCCAGTAGTCCACAATCCCTCACCTACGAGCAGTACTTC. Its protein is CASSPQSLTYEQYF.

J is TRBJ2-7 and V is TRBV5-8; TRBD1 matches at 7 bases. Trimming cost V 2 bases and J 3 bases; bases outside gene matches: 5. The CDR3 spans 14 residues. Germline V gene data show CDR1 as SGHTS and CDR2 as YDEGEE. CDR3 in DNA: TGTGCCAGCAGCTTAGGACAGGACCGCTACGAGCAGTACTTC. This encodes CASSLGQDRYEQYF.

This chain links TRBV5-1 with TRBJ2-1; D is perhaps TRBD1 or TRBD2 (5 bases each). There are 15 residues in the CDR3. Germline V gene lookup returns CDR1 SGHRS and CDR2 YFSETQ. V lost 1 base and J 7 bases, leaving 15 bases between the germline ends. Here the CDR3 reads CASSLWDDEGNEQFF. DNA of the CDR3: TGCGCCAGCAGCTTGTGGGACGATGAGGGTAATGAGCAGTTCTTC.

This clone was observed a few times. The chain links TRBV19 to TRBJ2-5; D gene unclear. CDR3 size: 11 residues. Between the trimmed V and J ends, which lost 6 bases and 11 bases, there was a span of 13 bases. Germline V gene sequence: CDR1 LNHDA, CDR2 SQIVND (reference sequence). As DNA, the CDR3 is TGTGCCAGTAGCCTTGGGATGGTACAGTACTTC. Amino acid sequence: CASSLGMVQYF.

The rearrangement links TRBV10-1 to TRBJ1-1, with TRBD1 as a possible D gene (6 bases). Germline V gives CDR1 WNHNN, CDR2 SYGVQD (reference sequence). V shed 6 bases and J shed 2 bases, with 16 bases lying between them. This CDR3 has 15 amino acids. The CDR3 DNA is TGCGCCAGCAGGGGGCCGGGACACTCAAACACTGAAGCTTTCTTT. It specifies CASRGPGHSNTEAFF.

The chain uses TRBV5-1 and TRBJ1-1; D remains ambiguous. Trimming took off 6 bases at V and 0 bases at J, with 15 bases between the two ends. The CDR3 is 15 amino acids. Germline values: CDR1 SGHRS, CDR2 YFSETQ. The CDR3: CASNLAGSMNTEAFF. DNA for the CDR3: TGCGCCAGCAACCTCGCAGGATCCATGAACACTGAAGCTTTCTTT.

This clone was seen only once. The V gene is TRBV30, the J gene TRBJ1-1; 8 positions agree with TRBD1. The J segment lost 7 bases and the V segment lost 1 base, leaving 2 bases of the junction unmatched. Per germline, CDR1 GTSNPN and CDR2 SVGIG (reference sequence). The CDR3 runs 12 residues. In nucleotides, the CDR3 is TGTGCCTGGAGTGGCGACAGGGGTGAAGCTTTCTTT. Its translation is CAWSGDRGEAFF. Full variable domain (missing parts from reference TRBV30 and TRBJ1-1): SQTIHQWPATLVQPVGSPLSLECTVEGTSNPNLYWYRQAAGRGLQLLFYSVGIGQISSEVPQNLSASRPQDRQFILSSKKLLLSDSGFYLCAWSGDRGEAFFGQGTRLTVV.

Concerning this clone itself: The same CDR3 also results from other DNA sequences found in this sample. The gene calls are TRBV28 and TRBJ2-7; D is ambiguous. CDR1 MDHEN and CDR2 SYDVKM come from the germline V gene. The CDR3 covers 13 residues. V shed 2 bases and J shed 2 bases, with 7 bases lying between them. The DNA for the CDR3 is TGTGCCAGCAGTTTAGGGCAGACCTACGAGCAGTACTTC. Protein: CASSLGQTYEQYF. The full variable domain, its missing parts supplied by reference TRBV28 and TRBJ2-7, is DVKVTQSSRYLVKRTGEKVFLECVQDMDHENMFWYRQDPGLGLRLIYFSYDVKMKEKGDIPEGYSVSREKKERFSLILESASTNQTSMYLCASSLGQTYEQYFGPGTRLTVT.

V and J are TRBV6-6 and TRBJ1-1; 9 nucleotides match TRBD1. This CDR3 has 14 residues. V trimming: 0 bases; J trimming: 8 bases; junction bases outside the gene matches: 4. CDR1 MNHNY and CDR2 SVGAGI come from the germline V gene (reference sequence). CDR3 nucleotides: TGTGCCAGCAGTTACTCGGGACAGGGTTACGAAGCTTTCTTT. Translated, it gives CASSYSGQGYEAFF.

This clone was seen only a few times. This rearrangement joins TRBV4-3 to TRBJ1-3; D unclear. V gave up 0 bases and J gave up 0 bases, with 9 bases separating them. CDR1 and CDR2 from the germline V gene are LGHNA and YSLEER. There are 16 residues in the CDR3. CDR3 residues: CASSQDPQDSGNTIYF. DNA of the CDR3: TGCGCCAGCAGCCAAGATCCCCAGGACTCTGGAAACACCATATATTTT.

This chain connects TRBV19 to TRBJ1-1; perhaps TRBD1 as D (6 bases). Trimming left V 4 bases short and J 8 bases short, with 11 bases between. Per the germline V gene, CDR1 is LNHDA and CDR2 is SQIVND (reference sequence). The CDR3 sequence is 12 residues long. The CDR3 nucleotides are TGTGCCAGTAGTACCCGGACAGACGAAGCTTTCTTT. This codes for CASSTRTDEAFF.

The CDR3 DNA reads TGTGCCAGCAGCTTAAGGAGGGCAGCGAGCACAGATACGCAGTATTTT. Translating gives CASSLRRAASTDTQYF. The chain employs TRBV7-3 and TRBJ2-3; possible D gene TRBD2, 6 bases. V was trimmed by 1 base and J by 0 bases, leaving 11 bases between them. The CDR3 contains 16 residues. Germline V gene sequence: CDR1 SGHTA, CDR2 FQGTGA.

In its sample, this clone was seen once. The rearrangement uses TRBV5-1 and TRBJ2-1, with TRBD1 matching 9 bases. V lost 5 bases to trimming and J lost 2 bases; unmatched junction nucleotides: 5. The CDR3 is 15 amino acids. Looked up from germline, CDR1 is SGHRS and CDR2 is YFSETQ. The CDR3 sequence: CASRAGTGTYNEQFF. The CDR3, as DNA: TGCGCCAGCAGGGCCGGGACAGGGACCTACAATGAGCAGTTCTTC. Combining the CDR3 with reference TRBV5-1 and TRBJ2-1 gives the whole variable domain KAGVTQTPRYLIKTRGQQVTLSCSPISGHRSVSWYQQTPGQGLQFLFEYFSETQRNKGNFPGRFSGRQFSNSRSEMNVSTLELGDSALYLCASRAGTGTYNEQFFGPGTRLTVL.

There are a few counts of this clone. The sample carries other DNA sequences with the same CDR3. The CDR3: CASSQRGSSYNEQFF. The CDR3 nucleotides read TGCGCCAGCAGCCAGCGGGGGAGCTCCTACAATGAGCAGTTCTTC. The V gene is TRBV4-1, the J gene TRBJ2-1, with TRBD2 matching over 7 bases. The CDR3 has 15 residues. Germline values: CDR1 MGHRA, CDR2 YSYEKL. The trim removed 3 bases at V and 0 bases at J, leaving 2 bases unmatched.

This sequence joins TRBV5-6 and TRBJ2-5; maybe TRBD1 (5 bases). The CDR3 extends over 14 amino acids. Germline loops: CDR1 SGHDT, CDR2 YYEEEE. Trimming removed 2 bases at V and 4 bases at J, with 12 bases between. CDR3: CASSLGSRVETQYF. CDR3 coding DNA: TGTGCCAGCAGCTTAGGGTCCAGGGTAGAGACCCAGTACTTC.

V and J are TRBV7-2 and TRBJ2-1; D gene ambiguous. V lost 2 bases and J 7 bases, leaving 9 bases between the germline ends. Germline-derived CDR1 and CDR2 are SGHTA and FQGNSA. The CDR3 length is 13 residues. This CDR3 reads CASSLLSWNEQFF. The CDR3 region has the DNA TGTGCCAGCAGCTTATTAAGTTGGAATGAGCAGTTCTTC.

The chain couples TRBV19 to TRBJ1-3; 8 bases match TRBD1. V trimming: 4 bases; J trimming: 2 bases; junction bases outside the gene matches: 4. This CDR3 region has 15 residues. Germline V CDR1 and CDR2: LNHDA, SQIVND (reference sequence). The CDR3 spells CASSTTGGTGNTIYF. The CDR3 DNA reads TGTGCCAGTAGTACCACAGGGGGAACTGGAAACACCATATATTTT.

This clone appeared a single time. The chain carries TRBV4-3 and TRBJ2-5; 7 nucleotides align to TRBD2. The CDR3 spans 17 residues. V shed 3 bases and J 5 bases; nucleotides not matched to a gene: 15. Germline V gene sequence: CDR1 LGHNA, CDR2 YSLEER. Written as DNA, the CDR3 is TGCGCCAGCAGCCATCCCGGGGAACTAGCGAAACAGGAGACCCAGTACTTC. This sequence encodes CASSHPGELAKQETQYF.

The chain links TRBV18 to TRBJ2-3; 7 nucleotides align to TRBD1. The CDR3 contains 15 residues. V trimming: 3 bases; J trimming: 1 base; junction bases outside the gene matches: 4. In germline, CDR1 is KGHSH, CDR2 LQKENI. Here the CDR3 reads CASSPRDRGTDTQYF. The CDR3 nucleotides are TGTGCCAGCTCACCCCGGGACAGAGGCACAGATACGCAGTATTTT.

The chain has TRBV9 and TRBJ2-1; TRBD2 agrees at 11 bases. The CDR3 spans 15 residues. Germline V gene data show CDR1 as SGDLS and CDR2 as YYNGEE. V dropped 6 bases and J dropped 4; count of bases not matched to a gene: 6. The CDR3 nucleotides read TGTGCCAGCACACCGACTAGCGGGATTTACAATGAGCAGTTCTTC. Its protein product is CASTPTSGIYNEQFF.

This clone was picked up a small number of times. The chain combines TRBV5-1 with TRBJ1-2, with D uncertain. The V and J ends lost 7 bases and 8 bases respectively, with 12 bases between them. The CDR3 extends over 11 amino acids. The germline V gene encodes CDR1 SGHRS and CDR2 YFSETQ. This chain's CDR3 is CASGRDYGYTF. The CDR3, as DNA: TGCGCCAGCGGCCGGGATTACGGCTACACCTTC.

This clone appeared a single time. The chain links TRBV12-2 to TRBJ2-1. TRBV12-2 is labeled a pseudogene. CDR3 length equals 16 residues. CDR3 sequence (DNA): TGTGCAAGTCGCTTAGCGCTAGGGCCCTCCTACAATGAGCAGTTCTTC. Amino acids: CASRLALGPSYNEQFF.

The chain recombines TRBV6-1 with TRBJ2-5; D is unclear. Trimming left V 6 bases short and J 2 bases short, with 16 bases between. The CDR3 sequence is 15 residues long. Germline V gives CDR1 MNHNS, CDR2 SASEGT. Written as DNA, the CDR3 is TGTGCCAGCAGCACATTCATTGGATTTCAAGAGACCCAGTACTTC. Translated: CASSTFIGFQETQYF.

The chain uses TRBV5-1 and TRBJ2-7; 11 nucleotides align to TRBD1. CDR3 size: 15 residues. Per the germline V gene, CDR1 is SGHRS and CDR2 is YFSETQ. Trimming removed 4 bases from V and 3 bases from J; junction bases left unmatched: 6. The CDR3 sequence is CASSAGTGGFYEQYF. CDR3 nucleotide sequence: TGCGCCAGCAGCGCCGGGACAGGGGGTTTCTACGAGCAGTACTTC.

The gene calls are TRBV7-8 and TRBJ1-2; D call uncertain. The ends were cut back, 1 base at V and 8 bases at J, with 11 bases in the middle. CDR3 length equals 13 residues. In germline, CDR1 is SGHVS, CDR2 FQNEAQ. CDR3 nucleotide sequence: TGTGCCAGCAGCTTAGAGGCCTGGGGAGGCTACACCTTC. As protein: CASSLEAWGGYTF.

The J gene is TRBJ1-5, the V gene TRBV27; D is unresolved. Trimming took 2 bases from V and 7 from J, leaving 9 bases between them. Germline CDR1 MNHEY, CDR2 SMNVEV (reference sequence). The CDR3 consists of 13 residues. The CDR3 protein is CASSLERGQPQHF. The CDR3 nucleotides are TGTGCCAGCAGTTTAGAGCGGGGACAGCCCCAGCATTTT.

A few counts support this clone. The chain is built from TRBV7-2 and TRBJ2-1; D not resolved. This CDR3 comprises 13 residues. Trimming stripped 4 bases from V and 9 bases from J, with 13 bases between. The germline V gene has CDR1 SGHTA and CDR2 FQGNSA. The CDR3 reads CASSSTTQGEQFF. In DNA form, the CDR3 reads TGTGCCAGCAGCTCCACAACTCAAGGTGAGCAGTTCTTC.